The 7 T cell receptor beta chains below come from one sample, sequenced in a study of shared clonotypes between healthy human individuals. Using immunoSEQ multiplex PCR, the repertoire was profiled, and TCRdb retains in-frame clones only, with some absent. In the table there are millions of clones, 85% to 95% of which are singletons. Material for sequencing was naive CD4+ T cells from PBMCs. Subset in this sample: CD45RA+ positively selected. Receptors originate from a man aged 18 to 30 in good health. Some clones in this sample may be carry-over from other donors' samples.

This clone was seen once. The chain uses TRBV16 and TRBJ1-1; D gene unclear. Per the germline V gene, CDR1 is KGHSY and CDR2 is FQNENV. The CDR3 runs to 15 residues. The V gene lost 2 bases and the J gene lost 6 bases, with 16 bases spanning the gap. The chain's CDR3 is CASSQGFGGLSEAFF. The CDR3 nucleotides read TGTGCCAGCAGCCAAGGATTTGGAGGGCTGTCTGAAGCTTTCTTT. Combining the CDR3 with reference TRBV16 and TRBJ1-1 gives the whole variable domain GEEVAQTPKHLVRGEGQKAKLYCAPIKGHSYVFWYQQVLKNEFKFLISFQNENVFDETGMPKERFSAKCLPNSPCSLEIQATKLEDSAVYFCASSQGFGGLSEAFFGQGTRLTVV.

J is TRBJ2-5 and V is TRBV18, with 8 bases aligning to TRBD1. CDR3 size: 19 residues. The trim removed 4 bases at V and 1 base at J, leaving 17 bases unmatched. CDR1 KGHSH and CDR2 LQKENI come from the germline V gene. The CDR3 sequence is CASSLTKTTTGVSQETQYF. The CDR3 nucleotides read TGTGCCAGCTCACTAACAAAAACAACGACAGGGGTTAGCCAAGAGACCCAGTACTTC. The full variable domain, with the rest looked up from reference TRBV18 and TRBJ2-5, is NAGVMQNPRHLVRRRGQEARLRCSPMKGHSHVYWYRQLPEEGLKFMVYLQKENIIDESGMPKERFSAEFPKEGPSILRIQQVVRGDSAAYFCASSLTKTTTGVSQETQYFGPGTRLLVL.

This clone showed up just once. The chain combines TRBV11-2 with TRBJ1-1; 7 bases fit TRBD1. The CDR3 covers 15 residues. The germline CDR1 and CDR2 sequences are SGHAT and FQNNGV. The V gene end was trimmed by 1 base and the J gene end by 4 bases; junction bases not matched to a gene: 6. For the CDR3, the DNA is TGTGCCAGCAGCTTAGCTCCAGGGGGAGGCACTGAAGCTTTCTTT. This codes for CASSLAPGGGTEAFF.

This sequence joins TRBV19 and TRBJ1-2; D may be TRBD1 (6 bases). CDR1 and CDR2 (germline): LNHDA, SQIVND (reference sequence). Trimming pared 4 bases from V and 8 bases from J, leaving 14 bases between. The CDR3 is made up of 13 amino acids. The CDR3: CASSRGGAGGYTF. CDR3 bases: TGTGCCAGTAGTAGAGGGGGAGCCGGCGGCTACACCTTC.

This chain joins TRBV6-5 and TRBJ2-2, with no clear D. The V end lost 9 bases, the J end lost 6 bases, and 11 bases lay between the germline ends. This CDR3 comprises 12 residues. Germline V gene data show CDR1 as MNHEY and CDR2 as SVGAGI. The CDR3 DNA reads TGTGCCAGTCTAGGGTGGGCCGGGGAGCTGTTTTTT. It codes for CASLGWAGELFF.

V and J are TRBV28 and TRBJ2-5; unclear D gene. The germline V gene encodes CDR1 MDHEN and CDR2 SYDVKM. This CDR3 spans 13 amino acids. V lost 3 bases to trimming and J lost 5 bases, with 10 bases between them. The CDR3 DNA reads TGTGCCAGCAGTTTCCCGAGGTGGGAGACCCAGTACTTC. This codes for CASSFPRWETQYF.

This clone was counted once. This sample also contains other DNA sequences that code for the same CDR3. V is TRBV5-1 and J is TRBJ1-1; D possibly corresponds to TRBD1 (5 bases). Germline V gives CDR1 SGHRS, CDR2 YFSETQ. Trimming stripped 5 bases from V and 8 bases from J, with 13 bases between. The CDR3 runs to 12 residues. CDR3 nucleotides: TGCGCCAGCAGTCTGGGGCAGGGCGAAGCTTTCTTT. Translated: CASSLGQGEAFF.